Sequencing of this TCR beta chain was carried out in a study of chemoradiotherapy in HPV16-positive cancers. Germline-derived CDR1 and CDR2 are SGHNT and YYREEE (reference sequence). This CDR3 comprises 14 residues. Between the trimmed V and J ends, which lost 3 bases and 4 bases, there was a span of 11 bases. Sequencing was performed with immunoSEQ multiplex PCR; in TCRdb, only in-frame clones are kept and a portion is missing. The table includes about 29,000 clones, 93% detected once. The specimen comprised blood, sampled from a patient who underwent chemoradiotherapy. The receptor comes from a human donor with HPV-associated anogenital cancer. The rearrangement joins TRBV5-4 to TRBJ2-1; possibly TRBD1 for D (6 bases). The DNA of the CDR3 is TGTGCCAGCAGCTCCGGGACACTGTACAATGAGCAGTTCTTC. Translation gives CASSSGTLYNEQFF.